These 29 T cell receptor beta chains were sequenced from one sample in a study of radiation and T cells in renal cell carcinoma. TCRdb keeps only in-frame clones here, not all; method: immunoSEQ multiplex PCR. In the table there are about 150,000 clones, about 88% of which are singletons. The sample's time point: baseline pretreatment blood. Treatment noted: 15 Gy SBRT to primary tumor, nephrectomy 4 weeks later. The sample in question was blood, obtained from a patient whose treatment included radiotherapy and nephrectomy. These receptors came from a woman in her 70s with renal cell carcinoma.

This chain joins TRBV7-2 and TRBJ2-7; 9 nucleotides line up with TRBD1. V shed 5 bases and J 2 bases; nucleotides not matched to a gene: 7. The CDR3 length is 15 residues. Germline CDR1 reads SGHTA; CDR2 reads FQGNSA. The CDR3 reads CASSPGTGYPYEQYF. DNA of the CDR3: TGTGCCAGCAGCCCCGGGACAGGGTACCCCTACGAGCAGTACTTC.

This chain uses TRBV7-6 with TRBJ2-1; D possibly matches TRBD1 or TRBD2 (5 bases each). With 5 bases removed from V and 8 bases from J, the gap between germline ends came to 19 bases. CDR1 and CDR2 (germline): SGHVS, FNYEAQ. The CDR3 contains 15 residues. CDR3 nucleotides: TGTGCCAGCAGCCAGGGATCGGGACGTGGGGATGAGCAGTTCTTC. This translates into CASSQGSGRGDEQFF.

The table lists this clone with a count of one. In DNA form, the CDR3 reads TGTGCCAGCAGAAACGGCCAGACGCAGTATTTT. This encodes CASRNGQTQYF. The rearrangement joins TRBV6-1 to TRBJ2-3; D remains unclear. CDR3 length equals 11 residues. Deletions cut 6 bases from V and 9 bases from J, with 10 bases between. Germline V gene sequence: CDR1 MNHNS, CDR2 SASEGT.

This clone was seen a single time. This rearrangement joins TRBV27 to TRBJ2-7; tentatively, D is TRBD1 (6 bases). Trimming shortened V by 6 bases and J by 3 bases, and 15 bases separated the two germline ends. The CDR3 totals 14 residues. Germline V lookup: CDR1 MNHEY, CDR2 SMNVEV (reference sequence). The CDR3 DNA is TGTGCCAGCAGGCCGTTGACAGGTAGCTACGAGCAGTACTTC. This gives the protein CASRPLTGSYEQYF.

V usage is TRBV27 and J usage is TRBJ1-4; D is possibly TRBD1 (5 bases). The V and J ends lost 6 bases and 7 bases respectively, with 21 bases between them. This CDR3 contains 16 residues. Looked up from germline, CDR1 is MNHEY and CDR2 is SMNVEV (reference sequence). The CDR3 loop reads CASSQTPDGTSEKLFF. The CDR3 DNA sequence: TGTGCCAGCAGCCAAACCCCGGACGGGACCAGTGAAAAACTGTTTTTT.

This clone was counted once. This chain connects TRBV15 to TRBJ2-3; 9 bases are shared with TRBD1. This CDR3 spans 14 amino acids. V dropped 5 bases and J dropped 3; count of bases not matched to a gene: 3. The V gene's germline CDR1 is LNHNV and CDR2 YYDKDF (reference sequence). In nucleotides, the CDR3 is TGTGCCACCAGCGGAGGACAGGGGACAGATACGCAGTATTTT. Residues: CATSGGQGTDTQYF. The whole variable domain, remainder taken from reference TRBV15 and TRBJ2-3, is DAMVIQNPRYQVTQFGKPVTLSCSQTLNHNVMYWYQQKSSQAPKLLFHYYDKDFNNEADTPDNFQSRRPNTSFCFLDIRSPGLGDTAMYLCATSGGQGTDTQYFGPGTRLTVL.

The chain is built from TRBV6-6 and TRBJ2-7, with D uncertain. Per germline, CDR1 MNHNY and CDR2 SVGAGI (reference sequence). The CDR3 extends over 14 amino acids. The V end was cut by 7 bases, the J end by 1 base, with 14 bases between. This chain's CDR3 is CASTPRTASYEQYF. As DNA, the CDR3 is TGTGCCAGCACCCCTCGGACGGCTTCCTACGAGCAGTACTTC.

This clone was seen a single time. The chain recombines TRBV5-1 with TRBJ2-1; D may match TRBD1 or TRBD2 (6 bases each). The CDR3 has 15 residues. In germline, CDR1 is SGHRS, CDR2 YFSETQ. Trimming cost V 7 bases and J 1 base, with 15 bases left between them. The CDR3, as DNA: TGCGCCAGCTCGAACGGAGGGGGTTCCTACAATGAGCAGTTCTTC. Its protein product is CASSNGGGSYNEQFF.

The gene calls are TRBV30 and TRBJ1-3; D is unclear. This CDR3 has 14 residues. Germline V gene lookup returns CDR1 GTSNPN and CDR2 SVGIG (reference sequence). With 2 bases removed from V and 7 bases from J, the gap between germline ends came to 15 bases. CDR3: CAWSRRTNENTIYF. The CDR3 bases are TGTGCCTGGAGTCGGAGAACTAACGAGAACACCATATATTTT.

This clone was observed a few times. This rearrangement joins TRBV7-2 to TRBJ2-1, with no clear D. The germline V gene has CDR1 SGHTA and CDR2 FQGNSA. This CDR3 is 15 amino acids long. Trimming shortened V by 7 bases and J by 6 bases, and 19 bases separated the two germline ends. The DNA for the CDR3 is TGTGCCAGCATTAATTATCCACAGCTTCGCAATGAGCAGTTCTTC. Its protein product is CASINYPQLRNEQFF.

The chain combines TRBV29-1 with TRBJ2-1, with 7 bases identical to TRBD1. Per the germline V gene, CDR1 is SQVTM and CDR2 is ANQGSEA. J was trimmed by 6 bases and V by 6 bases; bases with no gene match: 5. This CDR3 is built from 12 residues. The CDR3 bases are TGCAGCGTCAGACAGGGAAGCAATGAGCAGTTCTTC. Its translation: CSVRQGSNEQFF.

The chain links TRBV19 to TRBJ1-1; 9 nucleotides agree with TRBD1. Unmatched junction bases numbered 4, after V lost 4 bases and J lost 4 bases. The CDR3 extends over 14 amino acids. CDR1 is LNHDA and CDR2 is SQIVND in the germline V gene (reference sequence). As DNA, the CDR3 is TGTGCCAGTAGTAGGGGACAGGGCGTCACTGAAGCTTTCTTT. It yields the protein CASSRGQGVTEAFF. Full variable domain (remainder filled in from reference TRBV19 and TRBJ1-1): DGGITQSPKYLFRKEGQNVTLSCEQNLNHDAMYWYRQDPGQGLRLIYYSQIVNDFQKGDIAEGYSVSREKKESFPLTVTSAQKNPTAFYLCASSRGQGVTEAFFGQGTRLTVV.

This CDR3 reads CASRQGSGPQHF. DNA of the CDR3: TGTGCCAGCAGACAGGGCTCAGGGCCCCAGCATTTT. The J gene is TRBJ1-5, the V gene TRBV28, with D tentatively TRBD1 (6 bases). Germline V gives CDR1 MDHEN, CDR2 SYDVKM. Trimming removed 6 bases from V and 9 bases from J, with 12 bases in between. The CDR3 has 12 amino acids.

This clone was recorded only once. The chain links TRBV19 to TRBJ2-2; D is undetermined. CDR1 and CDR2 (germline): LNHDA, SQIVND (reference sequence). The CDR3 contains 12 residues. Between the trimmed V and J ends, which lost 4 bases and 7 bases, there was a span of 7 bases. CDR3 sequence reads: CASSRGSGELFF. The CDR3 DNA reads as TGTGCCAGTAGTAGGGGTAGCGGGGAGCTGTTTTTT.

V is TRBV6-6 and J is TRBJ1-2; D is unresolved. This CDR3 region has 14 residues. The V end lost 2 bases, the J end lost 4 bases, and 11 bases lay between the germline ends. The germline CDR1 and CDR2 sequences are MNHNY and SVGAGI (reference sequence). The CDR3, as DNA: TGTGCCAGCAGTTACGAGGGTGTCGGCTATGGCTACACCTTC. This sequence encodes CASSYEGVGYGYTF.

A single count supports this clone. The genes are TRBV11-2 and TRBJ2-1; TRBD2 matches 12 bases. Germline V CDR1 and CDR2: SGHAT, FQNNGV. The CDR3 is made up of 15 amino acids. V lost 6 bases to trimming and J lost 4 bases; unmatched junction nucleotides: 4. CDR3 region: CASRLAGGKYNEQFF. CDR3 DNA sequence: TGTGCCAGCAGGCTAGCGGGGGGGAAGTACAATGAGCAGTTCTTC.

V gene TRBV14 combines with J gene TRBJ1-1, with a possible D match to TRBD1 (6 bases). The length of the CDR3 is 14 residues. With 5 bases removed from V and 1 base from J, the gap between germline ends came to 11 bases. The germline CDR1 and CDR2 sequences are SGHDN and FVKESK. The CDR3 is CASSEQGRNTEAFF. As DNA, the CDR3 is TGTGCCAGCAGCGAACAGGGCCGGAACACTGAAGCTTTCTTT.

The rearrangement links TRBV2 to TRBJ1-1; tentative D call: TRBD1 (5 bases). The V end was cut by 7 bases, the J end by 5 bases, with 14 bases between. CDR1 and CDR2 (germline): SNHLY, FYNNEI. The CDR3 runs 13 residues. The CDR3 region is CASKTDSLTEAFF. CDR3 DNA: TGTGCCAGCAAGACAGATTCCCTTACTGAAGCTTTCTTT.

The CDR3, as DNA: TGTGCCTGGACCCCGGGACTGACAAATTCACCCCTCCACTTT. This sequence encodes CAWTPGLTNSPLHF. This rearrangement joins TRBV30 to TRBJ1-6; weak D call: TRBD1 (5 bases). Per germline, CDR1 GTSNPN and CDR2 SVGIG (reference sequence). V was shortened by 4 bases and J by 7 bases, with 14 bases between the two germline ends. The CDR3 totals 14 residues.

The chain has TRBV5-5 and TRBJ1-1; a possible D gene is TRBD1 (5 bases). This CDR3 is built from 13 residues. Germline CDR1 and CDR2: SGHKS and YYEKEE (reference sequence). The germline V and J ends were trimmed by 5 bases and 3 bases, with 11 bases remaining between them. The CDR3 DNA reads as TGTGCCAGCAGGAGGGGAGGATACACTGAAGCTTTCTTT. Translation: CASRRGGYTEAFF.

The chain recombines TRBV12-5 with TRBJ1-1; TRBD1 agrees at 10 bases. V was pared by 6 bases and J by 5 bases, with 6 bases of the junction left unmatched. CDR1 is LGHNT and CDR2 is FRNRAP in the germline V gene. There are 14 residues in the CDR3. Here the CDR3 reads CASGTTGGRTEAFF. The CDR3 DNA reads TGTGCTAGTGGGACGACAGGGGGCCGAACTGAAGCTTTCTTT.

The CDR3 coding sequence is TGTGCCACCGCAGGGGGGAAGACGAACACCGGGGAGCTGTTTTTT. Residues: CATAGGKTNTGELFF. The V call is TRBV19, the J call TRBJ2-2, with D maybe TRBD1 (7 bases). The germline V gene encodes CDR1 LNHDA and CDR2 SQIVND (reference sequence). The V end was cut by 10 bases, the J end by 0 bases, with 15 bases between. The CDR3 covers 15 residues.

V usage is TRBV27 and J usage is TRBJ1-4; 9 bases map to TRBD1. Germline CDR1 is MNHEY and CDR2 is SMNVEV (reference sequence). V shed 10 bases, J shed 0 bases, and the junction held 9 bases outside the gene matches. The CDR3 contains 16 residues. CDR3 bases: TGTGCCAACGGTGGGACAGGGAAAGCAACTAATGAAAAACTGTTTTTT. It is translated as CANGGTGKATNEKLFF.

This chain joins TRBV6-1 and TRBJ2-7; 11 bases are a match to TRBD1. Germline-derived CDR1 and CDR2 are MNHNS and SASEGT. V lost 8 bases, J lost 6 bases, and 3 bases stayed unmatched. This CDR3 has 12 residues. The DNA for the CDR3 is TGTGCCAGCGGGACAGGGGGGAGCGAGCAGTACTTC. Amino acids: CASGTGGSEQYF.

A few counts support this clone. In DNA form, the CDR3 reads TGTGCCAGCAGCTTTGAGCGGGGGAACGGCGAGCAGTACTTC. This encodes CASSFERGNGEQYF. The chain combines TRBV5-4 with TRBJ2-7; 8 nucleotides match TRBD2. The V and J ends lost 2 bases and 6 bases, in that order; junction bases with no gene match: 7. Germline CDR1 is SGHNT and CDR2 is YYREEE (reference sequence). The CDR3 contains 14 residues.

Points on this clone: Its ends do not fully match the called genes, so a read error is possible. The chain uses TRBV11-2 and TRBJ1-2; no firm D call. CDR1 and CDR2 from the germline V gene are SGHAT and FQNNGV. This CDR3 has 11 residues. CDR3 nucleotide sequence: TGTGCCAGCAGCTTAGTGGTCTCTCTTTTCTTC. It codes for CASSLVVSLFF.

V and J are TRBV6-9 and TRBJ2-5; the match to TRBD2 covers 7 bases. V shed 0 bases and J 5 bases; nucleotides not matched to a gene: 6. This CDR3 contains 15 residues. Germline V gene data show CDR1 as MNHGY and CDR2 as SVAAGI. The CDR3: CASSYSRGVEETQYF. In DNA form, the CDR3 reads TGTGCCAGCAGTTATTCACGGGGGGTCGAGGAGACCCAGTACTTC.

V and J are TRBV7-2 and TRBJ2-1; 9 bases agree with TRBD1. Trimming at V came to 4 bases and at J to 10 bases, leaving 11 bases not matched to a gene. The CDR3 length is 15 residues. CDR1 is SGHTA and CDR2 is FQGNSA in the germline V gene. The CDR3 sequence is CASSSDRGGVWEQFF. CDR3 bases: TGTGCCAGCAGCTCGGACAGGGGTGGCGTATGGGAGCAGTTCTTC.

The genes are TRBV7-9 and TRBJ2-5, with TRBD1 matching over 8 bases. The germline gives CDR1 SEHNR, CDR2 FQNEAQ (reference sequence). Germline trimming cut 1 base from V and 4 bases from J; bases unmatched to any gene: 2. The CDR3 spans 14 residues. The CDR3, as DNA: TGTGCCAGCAGCTTAGGGCAGGGGGCAGAGACCCAGTACTTC. This translates into CASSLGQGAETQYF.